One and the same sample provided the 21 T cell receptor beta chains below, sequenced in a study of response to subunit inactivated influenza vaccine (dated by TCRdb to the late 2010s). Libraries came from RT-PCR. Sequencing relied on an Illumina HiSeq 2500. Using fastp at Q25 and MiXCR, TCRdb reprocessed the public reads and kept productive beta chains. CDR3 protein sequences are deduplicated, and each keeps its most common genes and DNA. The table for this sample lists about 580,000 distinct CDR3 sequences; around 13% of them were counted only once. The ten most abundant clones make up roughly 11% of the sample. The sample was PBMCs from blood, taken 11 to 12 days after vaccination. Receptors originate from a man between 45 and 60 years old who received an inactivated influenza vaccine. Donor details come from another sample of the same person, matched by shared clones.

V is TRBV20-1 and J is TRBJ2-7; 11 positions match TRBD2. V was clipped by 3 bases and J by 0 bases; unmatched bases: 16. This CDR3 contains 19 residues. The germline CDR1 and CDR2 sequences are DFQATT and SNEGSKA (reference sequence). CDR3 sequence reads: CSARLGPARLAGSSYEQYF. The CDR3, as DNA: TGCAGTGCTAGGTTAGGTCCAGCCCGACTAGCGGGGAGCTCCTACGAGCAGTACTTC.

This clonotype was observed a handful of times. The genes are TRBV7-9 and TRBJ1-2; D ambiguous. Germline CDR1 is SEHNR and CDR2 is FQNEAQ (reference sequence). Trimming took 0 bases from V and 7 from J, leaving 12 bases between them. The CDR3 totals 14 residues. CDR3 bases: TGTGCCAGCAGCTTAGCCAGCCAAAGTGGTGGCTACACCTTC. Translated: CASSLASQSGGYTF.

The J gene is TRBJ1-6, the V gene TRBV9, with D uncertain. The length of the CDR3 is 16 residues. The germline V gene has CDR1 SGDLS and CDR2 YYNGEE. V was cut by 0 bases and J by 8 bases, with 15 bases left in between. The CDR3 protein is CASSVGSGFLDSPLHF. CDR3 nucleotides: TGTGCCAGCAGCGTAGGATCCGGTTTTTTGGATTCACCCCTCCACTTT.

This clonotype was found a few times. This sequence joins TRBV9 and TRBJ1-1, with no clear D. The germline CDR1 and CDR2 sequences are SGDLS and YYNGEE. This CDR3 comprises 12 residues. V lost 0 bases and J lost 8, with 8 bases in between. The CDR3 here is CASSVAGREAFF. As DNA, the CDR3 is TGTGCCAGCAGCGTAGCCGGCAGAGAAGCTTTCTTT.

The rearrangement joins TRBV12-3 or TRBV12-4 to TRBJ2-7; D remains ambiguous. This CDR3 is 14 amino acids long. V was trimmed by 3 bases and J by 2 bases, leaving 11 bases between them. The CDR3 nucleotides are TGTGCCAGCAGTTTTTTACAGAGCGCCTACGAGCAGTACTTC. It translates to CASSFLQSAYEQYF.

The chain recombines TRBV12-3 or TRBV12-4 with TRBJ2-7, with D perhaps being TRBD1 or TRBD2 (5 bases each). V lost 3 bases and J lost 3, with 9 bases in between. The CDR3 runs 13 residues. CDR3 DNA sequence: TGTGCCAGCAGTTTCGAGGGGAACTACGAGCAGTACTTC. As protein: CASSFEGNYEQYF.

The chain joins TRBV11-3 to TRBJ2-3; the D gene is possibly TRBD1 (6 bases). V was trimmed by 2 bases and J by 2 bases, leaving 11 bases between them. CDR1 SGHNT and CDR2 YENEEA come from the germline V gene. The CDR3 runs 15 residues. CDR3 residues: CASSLQGTHTDTQYF. As DNA, the CDR3 is TGTGCCAGCAGCTTACAGGGGACCCACACAGATACGCAGTATTTT.

This clonotype was detected a few times. The chain carries TRBV7-2 and TRBJ1-5, with TRBD1 matching 9 bases. The CDR3 runs to 15 residues. Germline loops: CDR1 SGHTA, CDR2 FQGNSA. Trimming cost V 5 bases and J 6 bases; bases outside gene matches: 8. CDR3 DNA sequence: TGTGCCAGCAGCCAAAACCGGGACAGGGCTCAGCCCCAGCATTTT. Its translation is CASSQNRDRAQPQHF. Drawing the rest from reference TRBV7-2 and TRBJ1-5, the complete variable domain is GAGVSQSPSNKVTEKGKDVELRCDPISGHTALYWYRQSLGQGLEFLIYFQGNSAPDKSGLPSDRFSAERTGGSVSTLTIQRTQQEDSAVYLCASSQNRDRAQPQHFGDGTRLSIL.

This clonotype was counted many times. The chain carries TRBV10-3 and TRBJ2-2, with D possibly called TRBD1 or TRBD2 (5 bases each). This CDR3 region has 16 residues. V lost 3 bases and J 4 bases, leaving 15 bases between the germline ends. CDR1 is ENHRY and CDR2 is SYGVKD in the germline V gene. The CDR3 is CAISDRWAGTTGELFF. CDR3 DNA: TGTGCCATCAGTGACAGGTGGGCAGGGACCACCGGGGAGCTGTTTTTT.

The table lists this clonotype with a few counts. The V and J genes are TRBV5-3 and TRBJ2-3, with D hard to call. TRBV5-3 is treated as an ORF (open reading frame) with a function not yet certain. The V end was cut by 4 bases, the J end by 11 bases, with 8 bases between. The length of the CDR3 is 10 residues. The CDR3 is CARSLTRQYF. CDR3 bases: TGTGCCAGAAGCCTCACCCGGCAGTATTTT.

The V call is TRBV7-9, the J call TRBJ1-1; TRBD1 might be the D (5 bases). The V gene's germline CDR1 is SEHNR and CDR2 FQNEAQ (reference sequence). The V end lost 3 bases, the J end lost 1 base, and 15 bases lay between the germline ends. The CDR3 is made up of 16 amino acids. CDR3 sequence: CASSFSPGTGNTEAFF. CDR3 in DNA: TGTGCCAGCAGCTTTAGTCCCGGGACGGGGAACACTGAAGCTTTCTTT.

This clonotype was seen only a few times. CDR3: CASGRSGGTQYF. In DNA form, the CDR3 reads TGTGCCAGCGGCAGGTCCGGGGGGACCCAGTACTTC. The chain employs TRBV6-1 and TRBJ2-5, with D perhaps matching TRBD2 (6 bases). The germline V and J ends were trimmed by 8 bases and 7 bases, with 14 bases remaining between them. The CDR3 has 12 residues. Germline-derived CDR1 and CDR2 are MNHNS and SASEGT.

This clonotype was recorded a few times. This chain connects TRBV7-2 to TRBJ2-2; D uncertain. The CDR3 covers 14 residues. V lost 2 bases to trimming and J lost 11 bases, with 15 bases between them. Germline assignment: CDR1 SGHTA and CDR2 FQGNSA. The CDR3 DNA sequence: TGTGCCAGCAGCTTAAAGCCGACATACGGAGAGCTGTTTTTT. Amino acids: CASSLKPTYGELFF. The full variable domain, rest sourced from reference TRBV7-2 and TRBJ2-2, is GAGVSQSPSNKVTEKGKDVELRCDPISGHTALYWYRQSLGQGLEFLIYFQGNSAPDKSGLPSDRFSAERTGGSVSTLTIQRTQQEDSAVYLCASSLKPTYGELFFGEGSRLTVL.

The chain is built from TRBV7-9 and TRBJ2-1, with 7 bases that match TRBD1. This CDR3 has 14 amino acids. The J segment lost 7 bases and the V segment lost 5 bases, leaving 8 bases of the junction unmatched. CDR1 and CDR2 (germline): SEHNR, FQNEAQ (reference sequence). The CDR3 DNA reads TGTGCCAGCAGCAGAACGACAGGGTTTAATGAGCAGTTCTTC. Protein sequence: CASSRTTGFNEQFF. Together with reference TRBV7-9 and TRBJ2-1, the CDR3 gives the full variable domain: DTGVSQNPRHKITKRGQNVTFRCDPISEHNRLYWYRQTLGQGPEFLTYFQNEAQLEKSRLLSDRFSAERPKGSFSTLEIQRTEQGDSAMYLCASSRTTGFNEQFFGPGTRLTVL.

This clonotype was counted a few times. DNA of the CDR3: TGCAGCGTTGAAGGCGGGACAGATGACTACGAGCAGTACTTC. Protein product: CSVEGGTDDYEQYF. V gene TRBV29-1 combines with J gene TRBJ2-7; the D gene is possibly TRBD1 (7 bases). Germline V gene data show CDR1 as SQVTM and CDR2 as ANQGSEA. V was trimmed by 1 base and J by 3 bases, leaving 13 bases between them. This CDR3 has 14 amino acids.

The chain couples TRBV7-3 to TRBJ2-1; the D call may be TRBD1 or TRBD2 (5 bases each). The germline V and J ends were trimmed by 0 bases and 9 bases, with 12 bases remaining between them. CDR1 is SGHTA, CDR2 FQGTGA, per germline. The length of the CDR3 is 14 residues. The CDR3 DNA reads TGTGCCAGCAGCTTAACCGGGACCCACGTTGAGCAGTTCTTC. This gives the protein CASSLTGTHVEQFF.

This clonotype occurred a few times. The CDR3 region is CASSTLSGVEQFF. The CDR3, as DNA: TGTGCCAGCAGCACCCTGTCGGGAGTTGAGCAGTTCTTC. The genes are TRBV7-2 and TRBJ2-1, with D possibly matching TRBD2 (6 bases). The V gene lost 5 bases and the J gene lost 9 bases, with 14 bases spanning the gap. The CDR3 is 13 amino acids. Germline V lookup: CDR1 SGHTA, CDR2 FQGNSA. Together with reference TRBV7-2 and TRBJ2-1, the CDR3 gives the full variable domain: GAGVSQSPSNKVTEKGKDVELRCDPISGHTALYWYRQSLGQGLEFLIYFQGNSAPDKSGLPSDRFSAERTGGSVSTLTIQRTQQEDSAVYLCASSTLSGVEQFFGPGTRLTVL.

This clonotype was seen a few times. This chain connects TRBV11-1 to TRBJ2-6; 8 positions match TRBD1. Germline CDR1 is SGHAT and CDR2 is FQDESV (reference sequence). CDR3 length: 19 residues. The V gene end was trimmed by 5 bases and the J gene end by 1 base; junction bases not matched to a gene: 13. The CDR3 region is CASSAEQQGGKSGANVLTF. CDR3 nucleotides: TGTGCCAGCAGCGCAGAACAACAGGGGGGAAAATCTGGGGCCAACGTCCTGACTTTC.

This clonotype has a count of ten or more. Here the CDR3 DNA reads TGTGCCAGCAGTCCCGGGGCGCCAGATACGCAGTATTTT. This gives the protein CASSPGAPDTQYF. The gene calls are TRBV28 and TRBJ2-3; D may be TRBD1 or TRBD2 (5 bases each). CDR1 MDHEN and CDR2 SYDVKM come from the germline V gene. The CDR3 is 13 residues long. Trimming took off 5 bases at V and 4 bases at J, with 10 bases between the two ends.

The chain combines TRBV5-1 with TRBJ2-2, with TRBD1 as a possible D gene (5 bases). Per the germline V gene, CDR1 is SGHRS and CDR2 is YFSETQ. The CDR3 spans 15 residues. Trimming cost V 3 bases and J 1 base, with 10 bases left between them. The DNA for the CDR3 is TGCGCCAGCAGCTCGCAGGGTGGGAACACCGGGGAGCTGTTTTTT. As protein: CASSSQGGNTGELFF.

The V and J genes are TRBV3-1 and TRBJ1-1; TRBD1 matches 8 bases. CDR1 is LGHDT and CDR2 is YNNKEL in the germline V gene (reference sequence). This CDR3 is 14 amino acids long. J gave up 6 bases and V 6 bases, and 9 bases lay outside the gene matches. The chain's CDR3 is CASSPQGQGAEAFF. For the CDR3, the DNA is TGTGCCAGCAGTCCCCAAGGACAGGGCGCTGAAGCTTTCTTT.